The 8 T cell receptor beta chains listed next were all sequenced from one sample in a study of cytomegalovirus exposure and HLA in healthy donors. The PCR employed 60 Vbeta primers together with 13 Jbeta primers. TCRdb keeps only in-frame clones here, not all; method: immunoSEQ multiplex PCR. The sample holds roughly 150,000 clones; over 70% are singletons and the top ten take approximately 15%. The sample taken for sequencing was PBMCs. These receptors came from a woman aged 40 to 50 in good health and CMV-seronegative.

The chain combines TRBV7-9 with TRBJ1-5; no firm D call. Trimming cost V 5 bases and J 4 bases, with 15 bases left between them. The germline CDR1 and CDR2 sequences are SEHNR and FQNEAQ (reference sequence). The CDR3 covers 15 residues. CDR3 nucleotide sequence: TGTGCCAGCAGCGAACGACTCGGAGGGAATCAGCCCCAGCATTTT. Protein: CASSERLGGNQPQHF.

In its sample, this clone was seen a few times. V usage is TRBV18 and J usage is TRBJ2-1, with a weak D call TRBD1 (6 bases). The CDR3 contains 13 residues. V lost 5 bases, J lost 4 bases, and 9 bases lay in between. Germline loops: CDR1 KGHSH, CDR2 LQKENI. CDR3 sequence: CASSTTGYNEQFF. The CDR3 region has the DNA TGTGCCAGCTCAACCACAGGGTACAATGAGCAGTTCTTC.

CDR3 residues: CATSRDPLNEQYF. CDR3 DNA: TGTGCCACCAGCAGAGACCCCCTTAACGAGCAGTACTTC. This chain links TRBV15 with TRBJ2-7; D remains unclear. V was pared by 0 bases and J by 5 bases, with 8 bases between. Germline assignment: CDR1 LNHNV and CDR2 YYDKDF (reference sequence). CDR3 length: 13 amino acids.

The V call is TRBV9, the J call TRBJ2-2, with D unclear. V shed 4 bases and J shed 9 bases, with 10 bases lying between them. Germline V gene lookup returns CDR1 SGDLS and CDR2 YYNGEE. The CDR3 has 12 amino acids. DNA for the CDR3: TGTGCCAGCAGCCTAGGTACTAGGGAGCTGTTTTTT. Translated, it gives CASSLGTRELFF.

This clone was detected a few times. The chain has TRBV6-5 and TRBJ2-1, with 11 positions matching TRBD2. The V gene's germline CDR1 is MNHEY and CDR2 SVGAGI. The CDR3 length is 15 residues. Losses at the gene ends were 5 bases for V and 8 bases for J; bases not matched to a gene: 8. The chain's CDR3 is CASSLAGGSRDEQFF. The CDR3 bases are TGTGCCAGCAGTCTAGCGGGGGGCTCAAGGGATGAGCAGTTCTTC.

This clone occurred a few times. The genes are TRBV6-5 and TRBJ2-1; weak D call: TRBD1 (5 bases). This CDR3 region has 16 residues. Germline CDR1 and CDR2: MNHEY and SVGAGI. The germline V and J ends were trimmed by 2 bases and 0 bases, with 11 bases remaining between them. CDR3: CASSYAGHPSYNEQFF. The CDR3 nucleotides read TGTGCCAGCAGTTACGCAGGACACCCCTCCTACAATGAGCAGTTCTTC.

This clone was counted once. CDR3 sequence (DNA): TGTGCCAGCAGCCCGCATGCTGGGGTAGCGATCGACCCTACGCAGTATTTT. Its protein is CASSPHAGVAIDPTQYF. The rearrangement uses TRBV7-3 and TRBJ2-3, with D maybe TRBD2 (5 bases). The germline CDR1 and CDR2 sequences are SGHTA and FQGTGA. The germline V and J ends were trimmed by 5 bases and 8 bases, with 26 bases remaining between them. CDR3 length equals 17 residues.

The chain links TRBV27 to TRBJ2-7; D is possibly TRBD1 (5 bases). V was trimmed by 7 bases and J by 3 bases, leaving 16 bases between them. There are 14 residues in the CDR3. Looked up from germline, CDR1 is MNHEY and CDR2 is SMNVEV (reference sequence). The CDR3 loop is CASKAGFLYYEQYF. In nucleotides, the CDR3 is TGTGCCAGCAAGGCAGGGTTCCTCTACTACGAGCAGTACTTC.